Sequencing of this T cell receptor (beta chain) was carried out in a study of post-analysis software for immune sequencing data. The wider study: Patients with relapsing-remitting, secondary progressive and progressive-relapsing multiple sclerosis courses were all represented.

Study-wide results and limits: Included in a set of roughly five TRBV segments more frequent in patients than controls were TRBV5-6, TRBV5-1 and TRBV20-1.

TCR beta libraries were prepared from cDNA with unique molecular identifiers. TCRdb processed the PCR reads anew with MiXCR; each CDR3 protein has one entry. The data show roughly 800,000 distinct CDR3 sequences, roughly 58% seen once. In regard to this clonotype: Its antigen is unidentified.

J was trimmed by 3 bases and V by 6 bases; bases with no gene match: 8. Germline CDR1 is DFQATT and CDR2 is SNEGSKA (reference sequence). This CDR3 comprises 13 residues. This clonotype was obtained from a girl aged 5-17 years with multiple sclerosis. This chain joins TRBV20-1 and TRBJ2-7; 7 positions agree with TRBD2. Sequences were obtained from blood. CDR3 nucleotides: TGCAGTGCCTCCGGGACTAAGAGCTACGAGCAGTACTTC. Encoded protein: CSASGTKSYEQYF.